This TCR beta chain appears in the sequencing data of a study of blood T cell repertoires in COVID-19. V was trimmed by 6 bases and J by 2 bases, leaving 13 bases between them. The CDR3 has 14 amino acids. Per germline, CDR1 SNHLY and CDR2 FYNNEI. In the original processing: It was from reference gene primer amplification that nucleated cell counts were estimated. Sequencing was performed with immunoSEQ multiplex PCR; in TCRdb, only in-frame clones are kept and a portion is missing. Clonal size and the V and J genes are those of that table, whereas D and trimming came from the DNA. The data hold about 120,000 clones, with around three quarters observed a single time.

The sequenced sample consisted of peripheral blood. The rearrangement joins TRBV2 to TRBJ1-2; D may be TRBD1 (6 bases). This TCR was recovered from a woman of 80 years or more with acute or convalescent COVID-19. CDR3 protein: CASRASTGNYGYTF. CDR3 DNA: TGTGCCAGCAGGGCTTCAACAGGGAACTATGGCTACACCTTC. The variable domain in full, completed from reference TRBV2 and TRBJ1-2, reads EPEVTQTPSHQVTQMGQEVILRCVPISNHLYFYWYRQILGQKVEFLVSFYNNEISEKSEIFDDQFSVERPDGSNFTLKIRSTKLEDSAMYFCASRASTGNYGYTFGSGTRLTVV.